Reported below is one T cell receptor (beta chain). This record belongs to a study of blood T cell repertoires in COVID-19. For the study at large: The origin of the acute and convalescent COVID-19 samples was the United States, Italy and Spain. From T cells, B-cell-depleted T cells, or PBMCs came the material, which was cDNA or gDNA.

The authors' processing: Reference gene primer amplification gave nucleated cell count estimates. Some clones are missing from TCRdb's copy, which holds only in-frame ones; the method was immunoSEQ multiplex PCR. That table is the source of V, J and clone size, and D and trimming were worked out from the DNA. The table records 100,000 to 150,000 clones, about 74% of them present only once. The clonotype comes from a man between 65 and 85 years old with acute or convalescent COVID-19. The specimen was peripheral blood.

CDR3 nucleotides: TGTGCCATCGATATAGGACAAGACACAGATACGCAGTATTTT. Translating gives CAIDIGQDTDTQYF. V gene TRBV24-1 combines with J gene TRBJ2-3, with TRBD1 as a possible D gene (5 bases). The CDR3 runs 14 residues. Germline V gene lookup returns CDR1 KGHDR and CDR2 SFDVKD. Trimming pared 11 bases from V and 2 bases from J, leaving 16 bases between.